This entry lists 21 T cell receptor beta chains sequenced from one sample in a study of cytomegalovirus exposure and HLA in healthy donors. The PCR used 60 Vbeta and 13 Jbeta primers. The protocol was immunoSEQ multiplex PCR, while the TCRdb copy is restricted to in-frame clones and leaves out a portion. The data contain approximately 160,000 clones, roughly 72% of them singletons. Sequenced material: PBMCs. These receptors all stem from a woman aged 40 to 50 in good health and CMV-seronegative.

The CDR3 nucleotides are TGTGCCAGTTCTACGGGGGTTATATCCTACGAGCAGTACTTC. It yields the protein CASSTGVISYEQYF. The rearrangement joins TRBV19 to TRBJ2-7; tentative D call: TRBD2 (6 bases). Trimming left V 8 bases short and J 1 base short, with 15 bases between. This CDR3 is built from 14 residues. Germline V lookup: CDR1 LNHDA, CDR2 SQIVND (reference sequence).

The chain is built from TRBV2 and TRBJ2-1; 10 bases line up with TRBD2. V lost 1 base to trimming and J lost 7 bases; unmatched junction nucleotides: 4. The CDR3 runs 15 residues. Germline assignment: CDR1 SNHLY and CDR2 FYNNEI. The CDR3 here is CASSEEWTSGNEQFF. CDR3 coding DNA: TGTGCCAGCAGTGAAGAGTGGACTAGCGGAAATGAGCAGTTCTTC. Based on the CDR3 plus reference TRBV2 and TRBJ2-1, the full variable domain is EPEVTQTPSHQVTQMGQEVILRCVPISNHLYFYWYRQILGQKVEFLVSFYNNEISEKSEIFDDQFSVERPDGSNFTLKIRSTKLEDSAMYFCASSEEWTSGNEQFFGPGTRLTVL.

CDR3 protein: CASSLGSETLYGYTF. CDR3 sequence (DNA): TGTGCCAGCAGCTTGGGGAGTGAGACCCTCTATGGCTACACCTTC. J is TRBJ1-2 and V is TRBV5-4; D gene uncertain. Germline V gene sequence: CDR1 SGHNT, CDR2 YYREEE (reference sequence). CDR3 size: 15 residues. V dropped 0 bases and J dropped 4 bases, with 13 bases sitting between them.

The chain has TRBV21-1 and TRBJ1-5; no DNA check was done on the table's D call, TRBD1. TRBV21-1 is classified as a pseudogene. The CDR3 spans 13 residues. CDR3 region: CASVGHSNQPQHF. CDR3 nucleotides: TGTGCCAGCGTAGGACATAGCAATCAGCCCCAGCATTTT.

This clone was counted a few times. This sequence joins TRBV27 and TRBJ2-2; D is unclear. CDR1 MNHEY and CDR2 SMNVEV come from the germline V gene (reference sequence). V lost 2 bases, J lost 9 bases, and 7 bases lay in between. The CDR3 has 12 amino acids. The CDR3 reads CASSLPGRELFF. CDR3 sequence (DNA): TGTGCCAGCAGTTTACCCGGTCGGGAGCTGTTTTTT.

This clone was seen only a few times. At one boundary the junction diverges from the germline segment, which might be a read error. V is TRBV28 and J is TRBJ1-2, with 10 bases aligning to TRBD1. The CDR3 totals 11 residues. Germline CDR1 and CDR2: MDHEN and SYDVKM. CDR3 sequence (DNA): TGTGCCAGCAGTAATGACAGGGGGCTGGGGTTC. Translated, it gives CASSNDRGLGF.

The genes are TRBV7-9 and TRBJ2-7; TRBD1 is a possible D gene (6 bases). CDR3 length: 13 residues. The germline V and J ends were trimmed by 3 bases and 5 bases, with 11 bases remaining between them. Germline V gives CDR1 SEHNR, CDR2 FQNEAQ (reference sequence). CDR3 nucleotide sequence: TGTGCCAGCAGCTTCGGCAGGGGCAACGAGCAGTACTTC. Encoded protein: CASSFGRGNEQYF.

The chain links TRBV30 to TRBJ1-6; possible D gene TRBD1, 5 bases. This CDR3 has 13 residues. V lost 2 bases and J lost 6, with 8 bases in between. Germline CDR1 is GTSNPN and CDR2 is SVGIG (reference sequence). The CDR3 here is CAWSYQGNSPLHF. CDR3 DNA sequence: TGTGCCTGGAGTTATCAGGGTAATTCACCCCTCCACTTT.

This sequence joins TRBV7-9 and TRBJ2-1; no firm D call. CDR3 length: 15 residues. CDR1 and CDR2 from the germline V gene are SEHNR and FQNEAQ (reference sequence). The V gene lost 6 bases and the J gene lost 7 bases, with 19 bases spanning the gap. Written as DNA, the CDR3 is TGTGCCAGCAGTCCTAGTTTTGGAGAGTGGAATGAGCAGTTCTTC. It encodes CASSPSFGEWNEQFF.

The V call is TRBV13, the J call TRBJ2-7, with 10 bases matching TRBD1. CDR1 and CDR2 from the germline V gene are PRHDT and FYEKMQ (reference sequence). Trimming took 4 bases from V and 6 from J; bases not matched to a gene: 9. This CDR3 is 15 amino acids long. The CDR3 spells CASSSMRTGGGEQYF. The DNA of the CDR3 is TGTGCCAGCAGCTCGATGAGGACAGGGGGTGGCGAGCAGTACTTC.

The chain couples TRBV28 to TRBJ2-5; TRBD2 is a possible D gene (5 bases). The V gene lost 10 bases and the J gene lost 1 base, with 13 bases spanning the gap. CDR1 and CDR2 (germline): MDHEN, SYDVKM. The CDR3 contains 13 residues. The CDR3 bases are TGTGCCACCCTACGACGGGGCCAAGAGACCCAGTACTTC. This gives the protein CATLRRGQETQYF. Based on the CDR3 plus reference TRBV28 and TRBJ2-5, the full variable domain is DVKVTQSSRYLVKRTGEKVFLECVQDMDHENMFWYRQDPGLGLRLIYFSYDVKMKEKGDIPEGYSVSREKKERFSLILESASTNQTSMYLCATLRRGQETQYFGPGTRLLVL.

CDR3 protein: CASSFQGAGERETQYF. The CDR3 region has the DNA TGCGCCAGCAGCTTCCAGGGGGCGGGAGAAAGAGAGACCCAGTACTTC. The gene calls are TRBV5-1 and TRBJ2-5, with D perhaps TRBD1 (8 bases). Germline V gene data show CDR1 as SGHRS and CDR2 as YFSETQ. The CDR3 extends over 16 amino acids. V lost 2 bases to trimming and J lost 4 bases, with 18 bases between them.

V usage is TRBV10-3 and J usage is TRBJ2-2; 9 bases align to TRBD1. Trimming removed 8 bases from V and 7 bases from J; junction bases left unmatched: 8. The length of the CDR3 is 14 residues. Germline V lookup: CDR1 ENHRY, CDR2 SYGVKD. In DNA, the CDR3 is TGTGCCATCCGGACAGGGGAACAAGGCGGGGAGCTGTTTTTT. This translates into CAIRTGEQGGELFF.

V is TRBV19 and J is TRBJ2-7, with 14 bases identical to TRBD2. Germline values: CDR1 LNHDA, CDR2 SQIVND (reference sequence). After removal of 1 base from V and 4 bases from J, the junction contained 15 bases not matched to a gene. The CDR3 extends over 20 amino acids. The chain's CDR3 is CASSIVPAAGLAGGRYEQYF. Here the CDR3 DNA reads TGTGCCAGTAGTATAGTTCCGGCTGCAGGACTAGCGGGAGGTCGGTACGAGCAGTACTTC.

The chain combines TRBV9 with TRBJ2-3; 8 bases match TRBD2. V dropped 2 bases and J dropped 6; count of bases not matched to a gene: 2. Germline CDR1 is SGDLS and CDR2 is YYNGEE. This CDR3 has 13 amino acids. As DNA, the CDR3 is TGTGCCAGCAGCGTCCCGGGGGGGGATACGCAGTATTTT. This translates into CASSVPGGDTQYF.

The chain carries TRBV6-5 and TRBJ2-7; 11 bases are shared with TRBD1. This CDR3 has 14 residues. Germline V CDR1 and CDR2: MNHEY, SVGAGI. After removal of 6 bases from V and 7 bases from J, the junction contained 8 bases not matched to a gene. This CDR3 reads CASRGGQGAREQYF. The CDR3 nucleotides read TGTGCCAGCAGGGGCGGACAGGGGGCGAGAGAGCAGTACTTC.

This clone has only one observation. The chain is built from TRBV14 and TRBJ2-3, with no clear D. The CDR3 runs to 13 residues. From germline, CDR1 is SGHDN and CDR2 FVKESK. The germline V and J ends were trimmed by 4 bases and 4 bases, with 9 bases remaining between them. CDR3 DNA sequence: TGTGCCAGCAGCCGATCCGGTCCAGATACGCAGTATTTT. Translating gives CASSRSGPDTQYF.

The chain links TRBV7-9 to TRBJ1-1; 7 bases map to TRBD1. This CDR3 is 15 amino acids long. Germline assignment: CDR1 SEHNR and CDR2 FQNEAQ (reference sequence). After removal of 4 bases from V and 5 bases from J, the junction contained 10 bases not matched to a gene. CDR3 in amino acids: CASSSSGGSWTEAFF. CDR3 nucleotide sequence: TGTGCCAGCAGCTCATCAGGGGGAAGTTGGACTGAAGCTTTCTTT.

This sequence joins TRBV20-1 and TRBJ2-3; 10 positions agree with TRBD2. The CDR3 is 11 amino acids. The V gene's germline CDR1 is DFQATT and CDR2 SNEGSKA (reference sequence). The CDR3 loop is CRLAGTDTQYF. CDR3 coding DNA: TGCAGACTAGCGGGGACAGATACGCAGTATTTT.

The V gene is TRBV10-3, the J gene TRBJ2-5, with 11 positions matching TRBD2. The CDR3 runs 14 residues. The germline CDR1 and CDR2 sequences are ENHRY and SYGVKD. After removal of 8 bases from V and 5 bases from J, the junction contained 7 bases not matched to a gene. CDR3 coding DNA: TGTGCCATCGGGACTAGCGGAGGGGGGGAGACCCAGTACTTC. It codes for CAIGTSGGGETQYF.

This clone came up once. CDR3 sequence: CASSLGTSGRQEQYF. The CDR3 DNA follows: TGTGCCAGCAGCTTGGGGACTAGCGGGAGGCAAGAGCAGTACTTC. The gene calls are TRBV5-6 and TRBJ2-7; 14 nucleotides match TRBD2. Germline assignment: CDR1 SGHDT and CDR2 YYEEEE. J was trimmed by 7 bases and V by 0 bases; bases with no gene match: 3. The CDR3 contains 15 residues.